The clone carrying this T cell receptor (beta chain) occurred a few times. Antigen unknown. The record originates from a study of spatial heterogeneity in lung cancer. This sample's time point: blood at routine non-recurrence follow-up after resection. Whole RNA, which was extracted from tumor, nontumor lung tissue or frozen PBMC, was sequenced without any cell sorting. TCRdb re-called the 5' RACE reads with MiXCR, one entry per CDR3 protein. Altogether about 120,000 distinct CDR3 sequences are present, about 12% being singletons, with the ten largest covering around 16%. Points from the study as a whole: At resection, ubiquitous expanded tumor TCRs appeared in blood more than at follow-up.

The sequencing used PBMCs, collected at follow-up. This sequence was found in a male donor with early-stage non-small cell lung cancer.

The CDR3, as DNA: TGTGCCAGCAGTTACGACCGGGGCACGGGCGGCTACACCTTC. Protein sequence: CASSYDRGTGGYTF. The V gene is TRBV6-6, the J gene TRBJ1-2, with D possibly being TRBD1 (5 bases). Germline V gives CDR1 MNHNY, CDR2 SVGAGI (reference sequence). The length of the CDR3 is 14 residues. Trimming pared 2 bases from V and 8 bases from J, leaving 15 bases between.